These 30 T cell receptor beta chains share one sample of origin, sequenced in a study of shared clonotypes between healthy human individuals. Profiled with immunoSEQ multiplex PCR; TCRdb holds only in-frame clones, not every one. Among about 2 million clones, 95% were seen once, and the ten largest hold 0.13%. Sequenced sample: naive CD4+ T cells sorted from blood. Subset specified: CD45RA+ positively selected. The receptor set was obtained from a man younger than 30 in good health.

The J gene is TRBJ1-3, the V gene TRBV10-3; no clear D. Between the trimmed V and J ends, which lost 2 bases and 2 bases, there was a span of 19 bases. Germline values: CDR1 ENHRY, CDR2 SYGVKD. The CDR3 has 18 residues. CDR3 bases: TGTGCCATCAGTGAGCCCTACAGATCCCCCCGGACTGGAAACACCATATATTTT. Its translation: CAISEPYRSPRTGNTIYF.

The chain carries TRBV5-1 and TRBJ2-7; TRBD1 might be the D (6 bases). In germline, CDR1 is SGHRS, CDR2 YFSETQ. The CDR3 has 14 amino acids. The V and J ends lost 1 base and 6 bases respectively, with 14 bases between them. CDR3 protein: CASSLSRGLGEQYF. DNA of the CDR3: TGCGCCAGCAGCTTGTCCAGGGGCCTAGGCGAGCAGTACTTC.

The rearrangement uses TRBV6-5 and TRBJ1-3, with D perhaps matching TRBD1 (5 bases). The CDR3 is 12 residues long. V was trimmed by 8 bases and J by 3 bases, leaving 8 bases between them. Germline assignment: CDR1 MNHEY and CDR2 SVGAGI. CDR3 sequence reads: CASQTDGNTIYF. CDR3 bases: TGTGCCAGCCAGACAGATGGAAACACCATATATTTT.

To note about this clone: The sample holds other DNA sequences that translate to the same CDR3. The CDR3 loop is CSARGDQPQHF. CDR3 coding DNA: TGCAGTGCTAGAGGGGATCAGCCCCAGCATTTT. This chain connects TRBV20-1 to TRBJ1-5; D not certain. This CDR3 comprises 11 residues. Per germline, CDR1 DFQATT and CDR2 SNEGSKA (reference sequence). The V end was cut by 1 base, the J end by 5 bases, with 3 bases between.

The chain couples TRBV10-3 to TRBJ1-6; 9 bases agree with TRBD1. The V segment lost 8 bases and the J segment 5 bases; nucleotides outside the gene matches: 7. The CDR3 contains 15 residues. Germline values: CDR1 ENHRY, CDR2 SYGVKD. The CDR3 DNA reads TGTGCCATCGCCGGACAGGGGCTAAATAATTCACCCCTCCACTTT. It is translated as CAIAGQGLNNSPLHF.

The genes are TRBV28 and TRBJ2-2; 7 bases map to TRBD1. The CDR3 extends over 15 amino acids. Unmatched junction bases numbered 2, after V lost 3 bases and J lost 1 base. Germline V gene sequence: CDR1 MDHEN, CDR2 SYDVKM. The CDR3 spells CASSLRDRNTGELFF. The CDR3 DNA follows: TGTGCCAGCAGTTTGAGGGACAGGAACACCGGGGAGCTGTTTTTT.

V gene TRBV2 combines with J gene TRBJ1-3; D is ambiguous. Germline V gene lookup returns CDR1 SNHLY and CDR2 FYNNEI. The CDR3 is 13 amino acids. V dropped 2 bases and J dropped 9 bases, with 11 bases sitting between them. The CDR3 loop reads CASSEQEGSTIYF. The CDR3 DNA is TGTGCCAGCAGTGAACAGGAAGGATCCACCATATATTTT.

The rearrangement links TRBV18 to TRBJ1-2, with D uncertain. Looked up from germline, CDR1 is KGHSH and CDR2 is LQKENI. CDR3 length: 14 residues. Trimming left V 3 bases short and J 4 bases short, with 12 bases between. Written as DNA, the CDR3 is TGTGCCAGCTCACCTAATGAGGCCTCCTATGGCTACACCTTC. This translates into CASSPNEASYGYTF.

This clone was seen once. The CDR3 sequence: CASSVDGRDTEAFF. CDR3 coding DNA: TGTGCCAGCAGCGTGGACGGAAGGGACACTGAAGCTTTCTTT. The rearrangement joins TRBV5-4 to TRBJ1-1, with D uncertain. The CDR3 runs 14 residues. Trimming took 4 bases from V and 3 from J, leaving 13 bases between them. Germline V gives CDR1 SGHNT, CDR2 YYREEE (reference sequence).

V and J are TRBV5-6 and TRBJ2-5; 7 bases are shared with TRBD2. The CDR3 spans 13 residues. V trimming: 2 bases; J trimming: 5 bases; junction bases outside the gene matches: 3. The germline V gene encodes CDR1 SGHDT and CDR2 YYEEEE. As DNA, the CDR3 is TGTGCCAGCAGCTTTCCAGCGGGGGAGACCCAGTACTTC. It is translated as CASSFPAGETQYF.

The rearrangement uses TRBV30 and TRBJ2-7; D unresolved. The CDR3 consists of 14 residues. Germline V CDR1 and CDR2: GTSNPN, SVGIG (reference sequence). V lost 4 bases to trimming and J lost 2 bases, with 15 bases between them. CDR3 sequence (DNA): TGTGCCTGGACCTCCGGCCTGGCCCCCTACGAGCAGTACTTC. It codes for CAWTSGLAPYEQYF.

The chain couples TRBV6-5 to TRBJ1-6; D is ambiguous. The germline gives CDR1 MNHEY, CDR2 SVGAGI. The CDR3 spans 13 residues. V dropped 7 bases and J dropped 9 bases, with 13 bases sitting between them. The CDR3 nucleotides read TGTGCCAGCAACCAGCTAACGGGTTCACCCCTCCACTTT. It encodes CASNQLTGSPLHF.

The chain uses TRBV5-6 and TRBJ1-1; no clear D gene. CDR1 is SGHDT and CDR2 is YYEEEE in the germline V gene. This CDR3 spans 12 amino acids. V was trimmed by 7 bases and J by 1 base, leaving 8 bases between them. CDR3 sequence reads: CASALWNTEAFF. The DNA of the CDR3 is TGTGCCAGCGCGTTGTGGAACACTGAAGCTTTCTTT.

This chain uses TRBV7-2 with TRBJ1-3, with D unclear. The CDR3 is made up of 14 amino acids. Germline V gene lookup returns CDR1 SGHTA and CDR2 FQGNSA. The ends were cut back, 5 bases at V and 0 bases at J, with 8 bases in the middle. The CDR3 region has the DNA TGTGCCAGCAGCCCCCACGGCTCTGGAAACACCATATATTTT. This sequence encodes CASSPHGSGNTIYF.

This clone was detected many times. The chain has TRBV11-1 and TRBJ1-1, with D possibly being TRBD1 (5 bases). In germline, CDR1 is SGHAT, CDR2 FQDESV (reference sequence). The germline V and J ends were trimmed by 5 bases and 10 bases, with 14 bases remaining between them. This CDR3 is 12 amino acids long. CDR3: CASSPQGAGAFF. The CDR3 DNA follows: TGTGCCAGCAGCCCCCAAGGGGCTGGAGCTTTCTTT. Based on the CDR3 plus reference TRBV11-1 and TRBJ1-1, the full variable domain is EAEVAQSPRYKITEKSQAVAFWCDPISGHATLYWYRQILGQGPELLVQFQDESVVDDSQLPKDRFSAERLKGVDSTLKIQPAELGDSAMYLCASSPQGAGAFFGQGTRLTVV.

The V call is TRBV18, the J call TRBJ2-7; D may be TRBD2 (6 bases). CDR1 KGHSH and CDR2 LQKENI come from the germline V gene. The CDR3 totals 15 residues. Trimming shortened V by 5 bases and J by 7 bases, and 21 bases separated the two germline ends. The CDR3 DNA is TGTGCCAGCTCAACCGGACTACCCTTACCGGGGGAGCAGTACTTC. The encoded protein is CASSTGLPLPGEQYF.

This rearrangement joins TRBV29-1 to TRBJ1-2; no clear D. V was pared by 2 bases and J by 7 bases, with 8 bases between. Germline CDR1 and CDR2: SQVTM and ANQGSEA. CDR3 length: 11 residues. In DNA form, the CDR3 reads TGCAGCGTTGAAAGGGCCCCTGGCTACACCTTC. This gives the protein CSVERAPGYTF.

This chain joins TRBV6-1 and TRBJ1-5, with 10 positions matching TRBD1. After removal of 2 bases from V and 7 bases from J, the junction contained 8 bases not matched to a gene. Germline V gives CDR1 MNHNS, CDR2 SASEGT. The CDR3 consists of 16 residues. Here the CDR3 DNA reads TGTGCCAGCAGTGAAAGTCGGGACAGGGGCAGACAGCCCCAGCATTTT. Its translation is CASSESRDRGRQPQHF.

J is TRBJ2-7 and V is TRBV6-1; either TRBD1 or TRBD2 may supply D (5 bases each). With 8 bases removed from V and 0 bases from J, the gap between germline ends came to 11 bases. The CDR3 covers 13 residues. In germline, CDR1 is MNHNS, CDR2 SASEGT. The CDR3 spells CASGTTSSYEQYF. The CDR3 DNA sequence: TGTGCCAGCGGGACCACGAGCTCCTACGAGCAGTACTTC.

The rearrangement uses TRBV6-5 and TRBJ1-4, with D unresolved. Germline CDR1 and CDR2: MNHEY and SVGAGI. The CDR3 covers 15 residues. Deletions cut 2 bases from V and 2 bases from J, with 9 bases between. Here the CDR3 DNA reads TGTGCCAGCAGTTACCTACTGGGGACTAATGAAAAACTGTTTTTT. This sequence encodes CASSYLLGTNEKLFF.

The chain joins TRBV6-5 to TRBJ1-4, with D possibly being TRBD1 (6 bases). There are 15 residues in the CDR3. The V gene's germline CDR1 is MNHEY and CDR2 SVGAGI. Trimming left V 2 bases short and J 0 bases short, with 7 bases between. The chain's CDR3 is CASSYRTATNEKLFF. The CDR3, as DNA: TGTGCCAGCAGTTACCGGACAGCAACTAATGAAAAACTGTTTTTT.

V gene TRBV6-5 combines with J gene TRBJ1-4; no reliable D call. The CDR3 has 11 residues. Germline V CDR1 and CDR2: MNHEY, SVGAGI. Trimming cost V 10 bases and J 4 bases, with 7 bases left between them. CDR3 nucleotides: TGTGCCACCAAAGTTAATGAAAAACTGTTTTTT. Translating it yields CATKVNEKLFF.

The chain employs TRBV5-4 and TRBJ2-2, with TRBD2 matching 7 bases. The V segment lost 0 bases and the J segment 6 bases; nucleotides outside the gene matches: 5. Germline V gene sequence: CDR1 SGHNT, CDR2 YYREEE (reference sequence). There are 15 residues in the CDR3. Written as DNA, the CDR3 is TGTGCCAGCAGCTTGGGGACTAGTACCCCCGGGGAGCTGTTTTTT. It is translated as CASSLGTSTPGELFF.

The gene calls are TRBV7-8 and TRBJ2-2; TRBD1 aligns across 7 bases. J was trimmed by 2 bases and V by 8 bases; bases with no gene match: 5. This CDR3 is 14 amino acids long. Germline V gene sequence: CDR1 SGHVS, CDR2 FQNEAQ. The CDR3 loop is CASGGQVNTGELFF. The CDR3 coding sequence is TGTGCCAGCGGCGGACAGGTTAACACCGGGGAGCTGTTTTTT.

This CDR3 reads CASSLWGQGRFSEQFF. DNA of the CDR3: TGTGCCAGCAGTTTATGGGGACAGGGTAGGTTTAGTGAGCAGTTCTTC. The chain links TRBV28 to TRBJ2-1; 9 bases map to TRBD1. CDR3 length: 16 residues. CDR1 and CDR2 (germline): MDHEN, SYDVKM. The V segment lost 0 bases and the J segment 9 bases; nucleotides outside the gene matches: 9. The full variable domain, completed using reference TRBV28 and TRBJ2-1, is DVKVTQSSRYLVKRTGEKVFLECVQDMDHENMFWYRQDPGLGLRLIYFSYDVKMKEKGDIPEGYSVSREKKERFSLILESASTNQTSMYLCASSLWGQGRFSEQFFGPGTRLTVL.

This clone was picked up one time. An end of the junction does not agree with germline; a read error may underlie this. V is TRBV19 and J is TRBJ2-3; the D gene is possibly TRBD2 (5 bases). The germline gives CDR1 LNHDA, CDR2 SQIVND (reference sequence). The CDR3 is made up of 12 amino acids. CDR3: CASRGGGPSPDF. Written as DNA, the CDR3 is TGTGCCAGTAGAGGAGGCGGACCCTCCCCGGATTTT.

The CDR3 region is CASSAGQGSYEQYF. The CDR3 bases are TGTGCCAGCAGCGCCGGACAGGGGTCCTACGAGCAGTACTTC. This chain links TRBV11-3 with TRBJ2-7; 9 bases map to TRBD1. Germline values: CDR1 SGHNT, CDR2 YENEEA. This CDR3 is 14 amino acids long. The V segment lost 5 bases and the J segment 1 base; nucleotides outside the gene matches: 3.

The chain uses TRBV28 and TRBJ1-1; no definite D call. CDR1 and CDR2 (germline): MDHEN, SYDVKM. V lost 3 bases and J 7 bases, leaving 12 bases between the germline ends. This CDR3 is built from 13 residues. CDR3 bases: TGTGCCAGCAGTTTCGCGATGATACTTGAAGCTTTCTTT. Its translation is CASSFAMILEAFF. Full variable domain (outside the CDR3, taken from reference TRBV28 and TRBJ1-1): DVKVTQSSRYLVKRTGEKVFLECVQDMDHENMFWYRQDPGLGLRLIYFSYDVKMKEKGDIPEGYSVSREKKERFSLILESASTNQTSMYLCASSFAMILEAFFGQGTRLTVV.

The J gene is TRBJ2-7, the V gene TRBV18, with D maybe TRBD2 (5 bases). This CDR3 is built from 13 residues. The V gene's germline CDR1 is KGHSH and CDR2 LQKENI. With 0 bases removed from V and 5 bases from J, the gap between germline ends came to 8 bases. The CDR3 spells CASSPPGMNEQYF. The DNA of the CDR3 is TGTGCCAGCTCACCACCCGGGATGAACGAGCAGTACTTC.

The V call is TRBV5-1, the J call TRBJ2-7; 8 bases match TRBD2. CDR3 length: 15 residues. Germline-derived CDR1 and CDR2 are SGHRS and YFSETQ. Germline trimming cut 0 bases from V and 3 bases from J; bases unmatched to any gene: 5. CDR3 nucleotides: TGCGCCAGCAGCTTGGCAGCGGGAGTTGACTACGAGCAGTACTTC. As protein: CASSLAAGVDYEQYF.